These 28 T cell receptor beta chains were sequenced from one sample in a study of CD4 T cells in relation to SARS-CoV-2 and coronaviruses. These receptors have no identified antigens. TCRdb keeps only in-frame clones here, not all; method: immunoSEQ multiplex PCR. The repertoire consists of 20,000 or so clones, with around 81% occurring once and the leading ten covering around 10%. CD4+ T cells from unexposed donors were obtained before the COVID-19 pandemic (2011-2018). CD4+ T cells were isolated from the cells after 10 days of culture. Sequenced: CD4+ T cells from PBMCs, cultured in vitro. The receptors derive from a human donor in good health.

The rearrangement joins TRBV4-2 to TRBJ2-1; TRBD1 aligns across 7 bases. CDR1 and CDR2 (germline): LGHNA, YNFKEQ. CDR3 size: 15 residues. The J segment lost 8 bases and the V segment lost 0 bases, leaving 7 bases of the junction unmatched. CDR3 sequence (DNA): TGTGCCAGCAGCCAAGATTCGACCAGGGGGTATGAGCAGTTCTTC. It codes for CASSQDSTRGYEQFF.

V usage is TRBV19 and J usage is TRBJ2-7, with D possibly matching TRBD1 (6 bases). Germline V gene data show CDR1 as LNHDA and CDR2 as SQIVND (reference sequence). V was pared by 3 bases and J by 0 bases, with 12 bases between. The CDR3 spans 15 residues. CDR3 nucleotide sequence: TGTGCCAGTAGTATCAGGGGTCGCGACTCCTACGAGCAGTACTTC. The encoded protein is CASSIRGRDSYEQYF.

The chain employs TRBV5-4 and TRBJ2-5; 8 positions agree with TRBD1. The CDR3 loop spans 14 amino acids. CDR1 SGHNT and CDR2 YYREEE come from the germline V gene (reference sequence). The V and J ends lost 4 bases and 6 bases, in that order; junction bases with no gene match: 8. This chain's CDR3 is CASSTRTGMKTQYF. DNA for the CDR3: TGTGCCAGCAGCACCCGGACAGGGATGAAGACCCAGTACTTC.

The J gene is TRBJ2-3, the V gene TRBV2; possibly TRBD2 for D (7 bases). CDR3 length: 14 residues. Germline V CDR1 and CDR2: SNHLY, FYNNEI. Trimming left V 5 bases short and J 4 bases short, with 13 bases between. CDR3 nucleotides: TGTGCCAGCAGTAGGGGGGGAGATGCAGATACGCAGTATTTT. Translating it yields CASSRGGDADTQYF.

Here the CDR3 reads CASRSGGVTEAFF. CDR3 nucleotide sequence: TGTGCCAGCAGATCAGGAGGGGTCACTGAAGCTTTCTTT. This chain joins TRBV7-8 and TRBJ1-1; D might be TRBD1 (5 bases). Germline CDR1 SGHVS, CDR2 FQNEAQ. The V and J ends lost 6 bases and 4 bases respectively, with 12 bases between them. The CDR3 covers 13 residues.

The chain combines TRBV7-2 with TRBJ1-2; no definite D call. The germline CDR1 and CDR2 sequences are SGHTA and FQGNSA. Deletions cut 1 base from V and 8 bases from J, with 11 bases between. The CDR3 runs to 13 residues. The CDR3: CASSLGFGSGYTF. CDR3 DNA: TGTGCCAGCAGCTTAGGGTTCGGATCCGGCTACACCTTC.

The gene calls are TRBV7-2 and TRBJ1-6; D possibly corresponds to TRBD1 (6 bases). This CDR3 contains 14 residues. Germline CDR1 and CDR2: SGHTA and FQGNSA. V lost 3 bases, J lost 9 bases, and 12 bases lay in between. The CDR3 DNA reads TGTGCCAGCAGCTTTCAGGGGAGCGGTTCACCCCTCCACTTT. It is translated as CASSFQGSGSPLHF.

In its sample, this clone is medium-sized. The chain recombines TRBV5-4 with TRBJ2-2, with 14 positions matching TRBD2. This CDR3 region has 19 residues. Germline V gene sequence: CDR1 SGHNT, CDR2 YYREEE (reference sequence). V gave up 4 bases and J gave up 8 bases; unmatched junction bases: 16. The CDR3 protein is CASSLAPWGLAGESGELFF. In DNA form, the CDR3 reads TGTGCCAGCAGCCTGGCACCCTGGGGACTAGCGGGAGAATCTGGGGAGCTGTTTTTT.

This clone showed up just once. The chain links TRBV2 to TRBJ2-3; 7 nucleotides align to TRBD1. Looked up from germline, CDR1 is SNHLY and CDR2 is FYNNEI. The V segment lost 2 bases and the J segment 4 bases; nucleotides outside the gene matches: 3. The length of the CDR3 is 14 residues. The CDR3 DNA reads as TGTGCCAGCAGTGAACGACAGGGAGCAGATACGCAGTATTTT. Amino acid sequence: CASSERQGADTQYF. Variable domain in full (rest from reference TRBV2 and TRBJ2-3): EPEVTQTPSHQVTQMGQEVILRCVPISNHLYFYWYRQILGQKVEFLVSFYNNEISEKSEIFDDQFSVERPDGSNFTLKIRSTKLEDSAMYFCASSERQGADTQYFGPGTRLTVL.

The V gene is TRBV7-2, the J gene TRBJ1-6; D not resolved. This CDR3 has 14 amino acids. The germline V gene encodes CDR1 SGHTA and CDR2 FQGNSA. Trimming shortened V by 5 bases and J by 14 bases, and 19 bases separated the two germline ends. The CDR3, as DNA: TGTGCCAGCAGCGTGAACCTGGGCGATCTTACCCTCCACTTT. It specifies CASSVNLGDLTLHF.

This chain uses TRBV6-5 with TRBJ1-1; D not resolved. Trimming took off 3 bases at V and 0 bases at J, with 11 bases between the two ends. The CDR3 covers 15 residues. Germline V gene lookup returns CDR1 MNHEY and CDR2 SVGAGI. The CDR3 protein is CASSYQPGMNTEAFF. CDR3 bases: TGTGCCAGCAGTTATCAGCCGGGAATGAACACTGAAGCTTTCTTT.

This clone was seen once. V and J are TRBV20-1 and TRBJ2-3; D is possibly TRBD2 (6 bases). Trimming removed 3 bases at V and 2 bases at J, with 12 bases between. Germline assignment: CDR1 DFQATT and CDR2 SNEGSKA (reference sequence). The CDR3 is 14 residues long. The CDR3 is CSASGSGYTDTQYF. The CDR3 DNA is TGCAGTGCTAGTGGTAGCGGATACACAGATACGCAGTATTTT.

This clone was counted once. The chain couples TRBV5-6 to TRBJ1-2; unclear D gene. Germline CDR1 SGHDT, CDR2 YYEEEE. This CDR3 region has 14 residues. The V gene lost 1 base and the J gene lost 1 base, with 8 bases spanning the gap. Here the CDR3 DNA reads TGTGCCAGCAGCTTGAAGACCCGTAACTATGGCTACACCTTC. Its protein is CASSLKTRNYGYTF.

The chain has TRBV5-1 and TRBJ2-6; TRBD1 might be the D (6 bases). Trimming left V 4 bases short and J 2 bases short, with 13 bases between. The CDR3 runs to 16 residues. CDR1 is SGHRS and CDR2 is YFSETQ in the germline V gene. The CDR3 DNA sequence: TGCGCCAGCAGCGAAACAGGGTTACCTGGGGCCAACGTCCTGACTTTC. Translated: CASSETGLPGANVLTF.

The CDR3 loop reads CASSQAGSYNEQFF. DNA of the CDR3: TGCGCCAGCAGCCAAGCTGGCTCATACAATGAGCAGTTCTTC. The V gene is TRBV4-3, the J gene TRBJ2-1; D not certain. Deletions cut 1 base from V and 4 bases from J, with 8 bases between. Germline CDR1 is LGHNA and CDR2 is YSLEER. The CDR3 is 14 residues long.

The chain is built from TRBV5-5 and TRBJ1-5; 7 bases fit TRBD1. The junction had 3 bases not matched to a gene; V was cut back by 0 bases and J by 3 bases. The V gene's germline CDR1 is SGHKS and CDR2 YYEKEE (reference sequence). This CDR3 has 15 amino acids. Here the CDR3 DNA reads TGTGCCAGCAGCTTGGACGGGACAGACAATCAGCCCCAGCATTTT. Translated, it gives CASSLDGTDNQPQHF.

This clone has a handful of counts. V and J are TRBV2 and TRBJ1-4; the D is unclear. CDR1 and CDR2 (germline): SNHLY, FYNNEI. V lost 8 bases and J 0 bases, leaving 13 bases between the germline ends. The CDR3 spans 15 residues. The CDR3 region is CASLKGKATNEKLFF. The CDR3 DNA is TGTGCCAGCCTTAAGGGAAAGGCAACTAATGAAAAACTGTTTTTT.

The gene calls are TRBV11-1 and TRBJ2-3; 10 bases line up with TRBD2. The trim removed 6 bases at V and 7 bases at J, leaving 13 bases unmatched. This CDR3 has 16 residues. Germline assignment: CDR1 SGHAT and CDR2 FQDESV (reference sequence). CDR3 coding DNA: TGTGCCAGCAGATTGGACGGGGCTAGCGGGAGATATACGCAGTATTTT. Translation gives CASRLDGASGRYTQYF.

Written as DNA, the CDR3 is TGTGCCAGCAGCACTACAGGGATAAGGGGCTACACCTTC. This translates into CASSTTGIRGYTF. V gene TRBV5-4 combines with J gene TRBJ1-2; maybe TRBD1 (6 bases). There are 13 residues in the CDR3. Germline V gene data show CDR1 as SGHNT and CDR2 as YYREEE (reference sequence). Between the trimmed V and J ends, which lost 4 bases and 8 bases, there was a span of 15 bases.

The chain links TRBV7-2 to TRBJ1-2; 8 bases agree with TRBD1. This CDR3 contains 14 residues. V trimming: 4 bases; J trimming: 5 bases; junction bases outside the gene matches: 6. The V gene's germline CDR1 is SGHTA and CDR2 FQGNSA. The CDR3 sequence: CASSSRDRTYGYTF. CDR3 sequence (DNA): TGTGCCAGCAGCTCCCGGGACAGGACATATGGCTACACCTTC.

The chain joins TRBV5-4 to TRBJ1-1; TRBD1 might be the D (6 bases). V lost 2 bases and J lost 3, with 8 bases in between. The CDR3 extends over 13 amino acids. Germline CDR1 and CDR2: SGHNT and YYREEE (reference sequence). CDR3 DNA: TGTGCCAGCAGCTTAGGGGGGCACACTGAAGCTTTCTTT. Translating it yields CASSLGGHTEAFF. Filled out from reference TRBV5-4 and TRBJ1-1, the complete variable domain reads ETGVTQSPTHLIKTRGQQVTLRCSSQSGHNTVSWYQQALGQGPQFIFQYYREEENGRGNFPPRFSGLQFPNYSSELNVNALELDDSALYLCASSLGGHTEAFFGQGTRLTVV.

The chain has TRBV19 and TRBJ1-2; D gene uncertain. The CDR3 has 13 residues. Trimming left V 5 bases short and J 2 bases short, with 9 bases between. Germline CDR1 is LNHDA and CDR2 is SQIVND (reference sequence). The DNA for the CDR3 is TGTGCCAGTAGTGGGGAACTGAACTATGGCTACACCTTC. It encodes CASSGELNYGYTF.

CDR3 bases: TGTGCCAGCAGCCAACTATCGGGACCCAGAAATTCACCCCTCCACTTT. It yields the protein CASSQLSGPRNSPLHF. The rearrangement uses TRBV5-4 and TRBJ1-6; D might be TRBD1 (5 bases). The CDR3 has 16 amino acids. Germline assignment: CDR1 SGHNT and CDR2 YYREEE (reference sequence). V was trimmed by 4 bases and J by 7 bases, leaving 18 bases between them. The full variable domain, its missing parts supplied by reference TRBV5-4 and TRBJ1-6, is ETGVTQSPTHLIKTRGQQVTLRCSSQSGHNTVSWYQQALGQGPQFIFQYYREEENGRGNFPPRFSGLQFPNYSSELNVNALELDDSALYLCASSQLSGPRNSPLHFGNGTRLTVT.

This clone was counted between two and nine times. The gene calls are TRBV9 and TRBJ1-4; no clear D. Germline CDR1 SGDLS, CDR2 YYNGEE. V was pared by 2 bases and J by 0 bases, with 8 bases between. The CDR3 contains 15 residues. The CDR3 is CASSVSISTNEKLFF. DNA of the CDR3: TGTGCCAGCAGCGTGTCGATATCAACTAATGAAAAACTGTTTTTT.

The chain recombines TRBV5-1 with TRBJ2-1; weak D call: TRBD2 (6 bases). The CDR3 loop spans 15 amino acids. CDR1 and CDR2 from the germline V gene are SGHRS and YFSETQ. Deletions cut 0 bases from V and 3 bases from J, with 10 bases between. This CDR3 reads CASSLGVAVYNEQFF. CDR3 nucleotides: TGCGCCAGCAGCTTGGGGGTAGCGGTCTACAATGAGCAGTTCTTC.

This chain uses TRBV11-2 with TRBJ2-7, with TRBD1 as a possible D gene (6 bases). In germline, CDR1 is SGHAT, CDR2 FQNNGV. This CDR3 region has 15 residues. Trimming left V 6 bases short and J 3 bases short, with 18 bases between. The CDR3 DNA reads TGTGCCAGCAGGCTACTACAGGGTTTAAGCTACGAGCAGTACTTC. Translation gives CASRLLQGLSYEQYF. Together with reference TRBV11-2 and TRBJ2-7, the CDR3 gives the full variable domain: EAGVAQSPRYKIIEKRQSVAFWCNPISGHATLYWYQQILGQGPKLLIQFQNNGVVDDSQLPKDRFSAERLKGVDSTLKIQPAKLEDSAVYLCASRLLQGLSYEQYFGPGTRLTVT.

This chain connects TRBV24-1 to TRBJ2-1; the D is unclear. The V gene lost 2 bases and the J gene lost 7 bases, with 17 bases spanning the gap. This CDR3 is 16 amino acids long. CDR1 is KGHDR and CDR2 is SFDVKD in the germline V gene. CDR3 bases: TGTGCCACCAGTGATTCCCTTAGGTCACCCCGGAATGAGCAGTTCTTC. Translated: CATSDSLRSPRNEQFF.

V usage is TRBV3-1 (or the pseudogene TRBV3-2) and J usage is TRBJ1-2; 8 nucleotides match TRBD1. The CDR3 covers 15 residues. The ends lost 11 bases at V and 1 base at J; junction bases unmatched: 12. Germline-derived CDR1 and CDR2 are LGHDT and YNNKEL (reference sequence). The CDR3 region is CALPGQDLNNYGYTF. CDR3 nucleotides: TGTGCCCTGCCGGGACAGGACCTTAATAACTATGGCTACACCTTC.